This T cell receptor (beta chain) was observed in a study of T cell responses to AZD1222 COVID-19 vaccine. This clone was counted between two and nine times. What it binds is not known. The data were produced by immunoSEQ multiplex PCR, yet TCRdb's version contains in-frame clones alone and is incomplete. The top ten clones hold about 2.7% of a sample with 28,000 or so clones, 88% of them seen once. General study findings and limits: Reportedly, nearly half of unique spike TCRs recognized epitopes outside B.1.351/B.1.1.7 mutations. Repertoire collection took place solely once the T cell response had peaked.

The receptor was derived from an adult who received the AZD1222 COVID-19 vaccine. The sequences come from peripheral blood, collected 28 days after the second AZD1222 dose.

CDR3 sequence: CASREGDSPLHF. CDR3 bases: TGTGCCAGCAGGGAGGGTGATTCACCCCTCCACTTT. This chain joins TRBV12-3 or TRBV12-4 and TRBJ1-6; unclear D gene. V gave up 6 bases and J gave up 8 bases, with 8 bases separating them. This CDR3 comprises 12 residues.